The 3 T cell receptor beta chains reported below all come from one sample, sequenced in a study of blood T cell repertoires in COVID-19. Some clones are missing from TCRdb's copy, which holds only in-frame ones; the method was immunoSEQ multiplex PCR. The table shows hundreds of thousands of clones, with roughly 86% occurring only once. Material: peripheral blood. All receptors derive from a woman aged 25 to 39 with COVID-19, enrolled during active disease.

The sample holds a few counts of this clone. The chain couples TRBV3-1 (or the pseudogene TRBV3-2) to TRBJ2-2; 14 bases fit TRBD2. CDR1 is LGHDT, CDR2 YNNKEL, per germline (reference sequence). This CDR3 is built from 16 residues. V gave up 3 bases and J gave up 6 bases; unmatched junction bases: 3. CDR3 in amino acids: CASSQGLAGVAGELFF. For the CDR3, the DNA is TGTGCCAGCAGCCAGGGACTAGCGGGAGTGGCCGGGGAGCTGTTTTTT.

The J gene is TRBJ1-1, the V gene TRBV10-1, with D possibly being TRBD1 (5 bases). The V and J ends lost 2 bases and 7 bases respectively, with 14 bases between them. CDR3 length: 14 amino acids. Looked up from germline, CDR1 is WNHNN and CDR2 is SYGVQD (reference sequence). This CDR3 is CASSEGDYSNEAFF. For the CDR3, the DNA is TGCGCCAGCAGTGAGGGGGACTATAGTAATGAAGCTTTCTTT.

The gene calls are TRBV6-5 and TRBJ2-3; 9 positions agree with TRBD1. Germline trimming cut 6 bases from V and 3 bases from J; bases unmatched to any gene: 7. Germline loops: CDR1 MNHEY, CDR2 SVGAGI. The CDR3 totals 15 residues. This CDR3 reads CASRMTGGGTDTQYF. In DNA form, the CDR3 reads TGTGCCAGCAGAATGACAGGGGGAGGGACAGATACGCAGTATTTT.